This T cell receptor (beta chain) comes out of a study of T cell clonality in common variable immunodeficiency. The CDR3 extends over 16 amino acids. V lost 1 base and J lost 5, with 12 bases in between. Germline V CDR1 and CDR2: SGHDN, FVKESK. This clone was counted ten times or more. The read gets to within 3 residues of the CDR3 end, and the germline J gene fills in the rest. Sequencing was performed with immunoSEQ multiplex PCR; in TCRdb, only in-frame clones are kept and a portion is missing. The sample contains about 81,000 clones, none of them singletons. The chain joins TRBV14 to TRBJ1-6; possibly TRBD1 for D (5 bases). The TCR comes from a person aged 18 to 69 in good health. Material for sequencing was peripheral blood mononuclear cells. CDR3 bases read: TGTGCCAGCAGCCAAGGACGGGCAGGGAATAATTCACCC. Protein product: CASSQGRAGNNSP. The whole CDR3 protein reads CASSQGRAGNNSPLHF.